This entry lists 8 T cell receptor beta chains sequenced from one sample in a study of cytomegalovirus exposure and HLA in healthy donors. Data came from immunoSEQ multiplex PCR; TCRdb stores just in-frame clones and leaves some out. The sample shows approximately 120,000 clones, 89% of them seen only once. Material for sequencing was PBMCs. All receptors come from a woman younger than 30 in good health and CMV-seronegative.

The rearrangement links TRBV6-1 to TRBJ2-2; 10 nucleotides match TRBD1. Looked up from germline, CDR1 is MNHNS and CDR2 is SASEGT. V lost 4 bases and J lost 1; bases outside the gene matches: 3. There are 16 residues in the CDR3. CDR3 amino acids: CASSGQGAKNTGELFF. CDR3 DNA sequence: TGTGCCAGCAGTGGACAGGGGGCGAAGAACACCGGGGAGCTGTTTTTT.

The CDR3 reads CASSVALAGGILTQYF. CDR3 DNA: TGTGCCAGCAGCGTAGCACTAGCGGGAGGGATACTTACGCAGTATTTT. V and J are TRBV9 and TRBJ2-3, with 13 bases lining up with TRBD2. The germline gives CDR1 SGDLS, CDR2 YYNGEE. The J segment lost 8 bases and the V segment lost 0 bases, leaving 6 bases of the junction unmatched. CDR3 length: 16 amino acids.

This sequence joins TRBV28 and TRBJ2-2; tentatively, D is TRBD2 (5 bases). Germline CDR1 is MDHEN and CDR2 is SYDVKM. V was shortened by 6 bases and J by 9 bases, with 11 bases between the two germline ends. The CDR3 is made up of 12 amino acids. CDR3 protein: CASSPGIRELFF. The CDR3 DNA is TGTGCCAGCAGCCCGGGGATTAGGGAGCTGTTTTTT. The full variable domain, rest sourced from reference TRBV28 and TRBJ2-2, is DVKVTQSSRYLVKRTGEKVFLECVQDMDHENMFWYRQDPGLGLRLIYFSYDVKMKEKGDIPEGYSVSREKKERFSLILESASTNQTSMYLCASSPGIRELFFGEGSRLTVL.

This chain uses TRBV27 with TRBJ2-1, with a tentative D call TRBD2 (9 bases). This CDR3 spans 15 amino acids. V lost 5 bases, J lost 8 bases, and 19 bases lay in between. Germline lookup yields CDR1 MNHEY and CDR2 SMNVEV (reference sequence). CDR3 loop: CASSLAGQVVDEQFF. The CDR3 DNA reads TGTGCCAGCAGTCTAGCGGGACAGGTCGTCGATGAGCAGTTCTTC.

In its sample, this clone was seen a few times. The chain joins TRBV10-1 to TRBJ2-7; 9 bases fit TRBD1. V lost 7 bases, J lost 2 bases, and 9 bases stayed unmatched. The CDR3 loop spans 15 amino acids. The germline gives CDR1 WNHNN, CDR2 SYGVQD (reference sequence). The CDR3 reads CASIIGQGRPYEQYF. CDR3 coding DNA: TGCGCCAGCATTATCGGACAGGGGAGACCCTACGAGCAGTACTTC.

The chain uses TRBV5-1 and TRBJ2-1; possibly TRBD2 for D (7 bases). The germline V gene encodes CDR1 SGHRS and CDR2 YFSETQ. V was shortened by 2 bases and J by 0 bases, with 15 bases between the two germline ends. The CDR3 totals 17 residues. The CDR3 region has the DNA TGCGCCAGCAGCTTTTGGGTCGGGGGGCTCTCCTACAATGAGCAGTTCTTC. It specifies CASSFWVGGLSYNEQFF.

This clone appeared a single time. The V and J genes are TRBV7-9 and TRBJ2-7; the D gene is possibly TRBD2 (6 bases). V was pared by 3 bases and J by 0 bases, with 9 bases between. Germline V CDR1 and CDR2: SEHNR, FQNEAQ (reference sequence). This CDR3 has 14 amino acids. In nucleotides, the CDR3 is TGTGCCAGCAGCTTTGGGAGGAGCTCCTACGAGCAGTACTTC. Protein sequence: CASSFGRSSYEQYF.

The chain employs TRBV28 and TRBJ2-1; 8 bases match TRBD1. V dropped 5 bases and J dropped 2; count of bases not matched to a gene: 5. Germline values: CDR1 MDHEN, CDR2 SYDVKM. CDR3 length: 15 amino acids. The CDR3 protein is CASSPRQGPYNEQFF. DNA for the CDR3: TGTGCCAGCAGTCCGAGACAGGGGCCCTACAATGAGCAGTTCTTC. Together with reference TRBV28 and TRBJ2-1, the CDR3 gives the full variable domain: DVKVTQSSRYLVKRTGEKVFLECVQDMDHENMFWYRQDPGLGLRLIYFSYDVKMKEKGDIPEGYSVSREKKERFSLILESASTNQTSMYLCASSPRQGPYNEQFFGPGTRLTVL.